This TCR beta chain was observed in a study of OX40 agonist ivuxolimab in advanced cancers. V lost 0 bases and J lost 2, with 9 bases in between. The CDR3 totals 15 residues. The germline V gene has CDR1 SGDLS and CDR2 YYNGEE. Method: immunoSEQ multiplex PCR; TCRdb's copy keeps in-frame clones and lacks some. Of about 30,000 clones listed, about 80% are singletons. The V call is TRBV9, the J call TRBJ2-1; D is unresolved. The sequence came from an adult with an advanced solid tumor such as melanoma, head and neck, liver or kidney cancer. The material sequenced was CD4+ or CD8+ T cells sorted from blood, taken in a trial of the OX40 agonist ivuxolimab. The CDR3 loop reads CASSVAGFPYNEQFF. CDR3 nucleotide sequence: TGTGCCAGCAGCGTAGCGGGTTTCCCCTACAATGAGCAGTTCTTC.